One sample yielded the 22 T cell receptor beta chains listed below, sequenced in a study of PD-L1 blockade in urothelial cancer. Assay used: immunoSEQ multiplex PCR; TCRdb lists only in-frame clones, some missing. The table lists about 43,000 clones, approximately 90% of them singletons. The starting material was PBMCs, obtained around atezolizumab (anti-PD-L1) treatment. These receptors all come from a woman aged 60-75 years with urothelial cancer.

The chain carries TRBV9 and TRBJ2-1; the match to TRBD2 covers 7 bases. The CDR3 extends over 14 amino acids. The V gene end was trimmed by 7 bases and the J gene end by 8 bases; junction bases not matched to a gene: 12. Looked up from germline, CDR1 is SGDLS and CDR2 is YYNGEE. CDR3 sequence (DNA): TGTGCCAGCTCTTGGACTAGGTTTATCGATGAGCAGTTCTTC. It is translated as CASSWTRFIDEQFF.

The chain links TRBV7-9 to TRBJ2-5; D might be TRBD2 (5 bases). The germline V gene encodes CDR1 SEHNR and CDR2 FQNEAQ (reference sequence). This CDR3 contains 15 residues. Trimming removed 1 base at V and 2 bases at J, with 11 bases between. CDR3 protein: CASSLVPGLQETQYF. Written as DNA, the CDR3 is TGTGCCAGCAGCTTAGTCCCGGGGTTACAAGAGACCCAGTACTTC.

The chain recombines TRBV19 with TRBJ1-5, with TRBD1 identical over 8 bases. This CDR3 region has 19 residues. CDR1 and CDR2 (germline): LNHDA, SQIVND (reference sequence). V lost 1 base, J lost 3 bases, and 14 bases stayed unmatched. CDR3 coding DNA: TGTGCCAGTAGTATAGGGGGATCCGGGACAGGAGGATTCAATCAGCCCCAGCATTTT. Its translation: CASSIGGSGTGGFNQPQHF.

This clone has a single count. The chain carries TRBV29-1 and TRBJ1-5; tentatively, D is TRBD1 (6 bases). Germline CDR1 and CDR2: SQVTM and ANQGSEA. The CDR3 extends over 13 amino acids. V lost 4 bases to trimming and J lost 2 bases, with 9 bases between them. The DNA of the CDR3 is TGCAGCGTTGTGGGGGCTGGCAATCAGCCCCAGCATTTT. This sequence encodes CSVVGAGNQPQHF. The complete variable domain, with remaining parts taken from reference TRBV29-1 and TRBJ1-5, reads SAVISQKPSRDICQRGTSLTIQCQVDSQVTMMFWYRQQPGQSLTLIATANQGSEATYESGFVIDKFPISRPNLTFSTLTVSNMSPEDSSIYLCSVVGAGNQPQHFGDGTRLSIL.

The V gene is TRBV11-2, the J gene TRBJ2-7, with 10 bases lining up with TRBD2. Germline V gene sequence: CDR1 SGHAT, CDR2 FQNNGV. CDR3 length: 13 amino acids. V gave up 6 bases and J gave up 1 base; unmatched junction bases: 0. CDR3 region: CASRLAGSYEQYF. The CDR3 DNA reads as TGTGCCAGCAGACTAGCGGGGTCCTACGAGCAGTACTTC.

This chain joins TRBV5-1 and TRBJ2-5; maybe TRBD1 (5 bases). The CDR3 totals 15 residues. Germline-derived CDR1 and CDR2 are SGHRS and YFSETQ. V lost 0 bases, J lost 4 bases, and 13 bases lay in between. The chain's CDR3 is CASSLAAGKGETQYF. DNA for the CDR3: TGCGCCAGCAGCTTGGCCGCAGGGAAAGGAGAGACCCAGTACTTC.

The chain recombines TRBV15 with TRBJ1-1; no reliable D call. V was pared by 2 bases and J by 4 bases, with 14 bases between. Germline-derived CDR1 and CDR2 are LNHNV and YYDKDF (reference sequence). The CDR3 spans 15 residues. The CDR3 nucleotides are TGTGCCACCAGCAGAAGGGTGGAGGGTGTCACTGAAGCTTTCTTT. Protein product: CATSRRVEGVTEAFF.

The chain combines TRBV9 with TRBJ2-1, with D possibly matching TRBD1 (6 bases). The CDR3 spans 14 residues. Germline V lookup: CDR1 SGDLS, CDR2 YYNGEE. V was shortened by 0 bases and J by 9 bases, with 13 bases between the two germline ends. The CDR3 region is CASSVAWGPGEQFF. The CDR3 DNA reads TGTGCCAGCAGCGTAGCTTGGGGGCCCGGTGAGCAGTTCTTC.

This chain links TRBV5-1 with TRBJ1-4; 12 bases match TRBD1. This CDR3 has 15 amino acids. CDR1 and CDR2 (germline): SGHRS, YFSETQ. Trimming took 4 bases from V and 7 from J; bases not matched to a gene: 5. CDR3 residues: CASSPGQGAGEKLFF. The CDR3 DNA is TGCGCCAGCAGCCCGGGACAGGGGGCAGGTGAAAAACTGTTTTTT.

The V call is TRBV5-1, the J call TRBJ2-2; 12 bases are shared with TRBD2. The trim removed 5 bases at V and 0 bases at J, leaving 14 bases unmatched. CDR3 length: 20 residues. Germline values: CDR1 SGHRS, CDR2 YFSETQ. CDR3 loop: CASRPGTSGYDVANTGELFF. CDR3 coding DNA: TGCGCCAGCAGGCCCGGGACTAGCGGGTACGACGTCGCGAACACCGGGGAGCTGTTTTTT.

The chain is built from TRBV27 and TRBJ2-4, with 8 bases fitting TRBD2. The CDR3 runs to 13 residues. In germline, CDR1 is MNHEY, CDR2 SMNVEV (reference sequence). V gave up 5 bases and J gave up 9 bases; unmatched junction bases: 6. The CDR3 DNA reads as TGTGCCAGCAGTCCGGGACTAGGGGCCATTCAGTACTTC. Translating it yields CASSPGLGAIQYF.

The chain links TRBV27 to TRBJ2-4, with TRBD2 identical over 15 bases. The V gene end was trimmed by 5 bases and the J gene end by 8 bases; junction bases not matched to a gene: 7. CDR1 and CDR2 (germline): MNHEY, SMNVEV (reference sequence). CDR3 size: 16 residues. The CDR3 sequence: CASSPGLAGGRDIQYF. The DNA of the CDR3 is TGTGCCAGCAGTCCGGGACTAGCGGGAGGAAGGGACATTCAGTACTTC.

V is TRBV25-1 and J is TRBJ1-6; maybe TRBD1 (5 bases). The V end lost 4 bases, the J end lost 9 bases, and 19 bases lay between the germline ends. This CDR3 region has 16 residues. CDR1 MGHDK and CDR2 SYGVNS come from the germline V gene. CDR3 nucleotides: TGTGCCAGCAGTGTTTTGGGGCGGGAGGCGCCTTCACCCCTCCACTTT. Translated, it gives CASSVLGREAPSPLHF.

The chain combines TRBV9 with TRBJ2-5; a weak D match, TRBD2 (7 bases). Looked up from germline, CDR1 is SGDLS and CDR2 is YYNGEE. V was shortened by 4 bases and J by 2 bases, with 18 bases between the two germline ends. CDR3 length: 16 amino acids. The CDR3 reads CASSPRAGGPQETQYF. CDR3 nucleotide sequence: TGTGCCAGCAGCCCTCGGGCCGGGGGGCCGCAAGAGACCCAGTACTTC.

J is TRBJ2-7 and V is TRBV28; D gene ambiguous. CDR1 and CDR2 from the germline V gene are MDHEN and SYDVKM. Trimming left V 5 bases short and J 3 bases short, with 20 bases between. CDR3 length: 16 residues. In DNA, the CDR3 is TGTGCCAGCAGTCTAAACCCACAGACACGAGTCTACGAGCAGTACTTC. This translates into CASSLNPQTRVYEQYF.

Note on this clone: Distinct nucleotide sequences in the sample also encode this CDR3. This sequence joins TRBV25-1 and TRBJ2-1; TRBD2 matches at 12 bases. The trim removed 4 bases at V and 4 bases at J, leaving 5 bases unmatched. This CDR3 contains 16 residues. Germline V gene data show CDR1 as MGHDK and CDR2 as SYGVNS. The CDR3 bases are TGTGCCAGCAGTGGGCGACTAGCGGGGGCATACAATGAGCAGTTCTTC. Its translation is CASSGRLAGAYNEQFF.

The J gene is TRBJ2-2, the V gene TRBV28, with TRBD1 matching over 7 bases. There are 15 residues in the CDR3. CDR1 and CDR2 (germline): MDHEN, SYDVKM. V lost 6 bases to trimming and J lost 7 bases; unmatched junction nucleotides: 11. DNA of the CDR3: TGTGCCAGCAGCCGCTTTCGACAGGGACACGGGGAGCTGTTTTTT. Amino acid sequence: CASSRFRQGHGELFF.

This sequence joins TRBV20-1 and TRBJ1-2; unclear D gene. V lost 5 bases to trimming and J lost 7 bases, with 11 bases between them. There are 11 residues in the CDR3. CDR1 and CDR2 (germline): DFQATT, SNEGSKA (reference sequence). Here the CDR3 DNA reads TGCAGTGCTCACCATCCTAGTGGCTACACCTTC. It encodes CSAHHPSGYTF.

J is TRBJ1-2 and V is TRBV5-5; D gene uncertain. Germline V CDR1 and CDR2: SGHKS, YYEKEE (reference sequence). The V and J ends lost 0 bases and 4 bases respectively, with 10 bases between them. The CDR3 runs to 14 residues. The CDR3 DNA reads as TGTGCCAGCAGCTTGGCGGGTGCGGGCTATGGCTACACCTTC. This gives the protein CASSLAGAGYGYTF.

The chain carries TRBV2 and TRBJ2-3; the match to TRBD1 covers 12 bases. Per the germline V gene, CDR1 is SNHLY and CDR2 is FYNNEI. The V segment lost 5 bases and the J segment 6 bases; nucleotides outside the gene matches: 6. This CDR3 has 15 residues. The CDR3, as DNA: TGTGCCAGCAGTACAGGGGACAGGGGGCGGGATACGCAGTATTTT. Its translation: CASSTGDRGRDTQYF.

The J gene is TRBJ1-2, the V gene TRBV19; the D gene is possibly TRBD1 (5 bases). Trimming removed 5 bases from V and 3 bases from J, with 16 bases in between. The CDR3 contains 15 residues. Germline lookup yields CDR1 LNHDA and CDR2 SQIVND (reference sequence). CDR3 sequence: CASSVKQVPDYGYTF. In DNA form, the CDR3 reads TGTGCCAGTAGTGTAAAACAGGTTCCGGACTATGGCTACACCTTC.

The CDR3 is CASSLTGRVPGYTF. The CDR3 nucleotides are TGTGCCAGCAGCTTGACAGGGAGGGTGCCTGGCTACACCTTC. This chain joins TRBV5-6 and TRBJ1-2; TRBD1 might be the D (6 bases). The CDR3 has 14 residues. Germline assignment: CDR1 SGHDT and CDR2 YYEEEE. V lost 1 base to trimming and J lost 7 bases, with 14 bases between them. Drawing the rest from reference TRBV5-6 and TRBJ1-2, the complete variable domain is DAGVTQSPTHLIKTRGQQVTLRCSPKSGHDTVSWYQQALGQGPQFIFQYYEEEERQRGNFPDRFSGHQFPNYSSELNVNALLLGDSALYLCASSLTGRVPGYTFGSGTRLTVV.